Described below is a single T cell receptor beta chain sequence and its context. No antigen is known for it. The assay was immunoSEQ multiplex PCR, and TCRdb's table has in-frame clones only and misses some. The sample lists tens of thousands of clones, around 80% occurring once. The sample is drawn from a study of T cell clonotyping in hematopoietic cell transplantation. Study observations and caveats: Pathologically expanded recipient clonotypes increased progressively from day 30 to day 180 as diversity fell.

Time point in this sample: recipient sample about 28 days before transplant, after cytoreduction. The source is a woman aged 55-69 years with acute myeloid leukemia. Some clones in this sample may be carry-over from other donors' samples. Sequencing was performed on peripheral blood mononuclear cells, taken before stem cell transplant.

For the CDR3, the DNA is TGTGCCATGTCAACCACGGGGCAGAGGGGCGGGAACACTGAAGCTTTCTTT. This translates into CAMSTTGQRGGNTEAFF. The V and J genes are TRBV7-3 and TRBJ1-1, with D perhaps TRBD1 (5 bases). Looked up from germline, CDR1 is SGHTA and CDR2 is FQGTGA. V lost 10 bases to trimming and J lost 1 base, with 25 bases between them. The CDR3 extends over 17 amino acids.